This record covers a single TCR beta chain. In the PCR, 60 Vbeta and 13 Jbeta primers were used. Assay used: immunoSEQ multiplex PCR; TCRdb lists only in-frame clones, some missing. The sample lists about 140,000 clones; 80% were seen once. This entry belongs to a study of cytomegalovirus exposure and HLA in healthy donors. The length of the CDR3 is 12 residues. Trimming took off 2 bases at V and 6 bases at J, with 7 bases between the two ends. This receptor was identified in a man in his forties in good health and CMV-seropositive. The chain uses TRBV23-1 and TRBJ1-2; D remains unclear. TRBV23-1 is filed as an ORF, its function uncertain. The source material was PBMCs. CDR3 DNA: TGCGCCAGCAGTCAACGGGTAGATGGCTACACCTTC. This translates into CASSQRVDGYTF.